The 8 T cell receptor beta chains below were found in one sample sequenced in a study of cytomegalovirus exposure and HLA in healthy donors (dated 2017 in TCRdb). The library was built by means of the immunoSEQ multiplex PCR assay. TCRdb holds this immuneACCESS table with in-frame rearrangements only. Some clones are missing; in checked studies, unresolved V genes explain under half, and the rest has no known cause. In this sample the table shows fewer than 100,000 clones, about nine tenths of which occur a single time. The ten largest clones take up approximately 2% of the sample. What was sequenced was PBMCs. Receptor source: a man younger than 45 in good health and CMV-seronegative.

The V and J genes are TRBV7-3 and TRBJ2-3; TRBD2 matches 7 bases. The germline gives CDR1 SGHTA, CDR2 FQGTGA. CDR3 length: 16 amino acids. With 5 bases clipped from V and 2 bases from J, the junction kept 10 bases outside the gene matches. CDR3 in DNA: TGTGCCAGCAGCCCTACCCCGAGCGGGAACACAGATACGCAGTATTTT. Amino acids: CASSPTPSGNTDTQYF.

J is TRBJ1-1 and V is TRBV5-4, with 7 nucleotides matching TRBD1. The CDR3 is made up of 15 amino acids. J lost 0 bases, V lost 2 bases, and 4 bases had no gene match. Germline CDR1 is SGHNT and CDR2 is YYREEE (reference sequence). CDR3 nucleotides: TGTGCCAGCAGCTTTTCGACAGGGCTGAACACTGAAGCTTTCTTT. It encodes CASSFSTGLNTEAFF.

The rearrangement uses TRBV5-1 and TRBJ2-3; 8 positions match TRBD2. V dropped 2 bases and J dropped 4; count of bases not matched to a gene: 15. The CDR3 is 18 residues long. In germline, CDR1 is SGHRS, CDR2 YFSETQ. In DNA, the CDR3 is TGCGCCAGCAGCTTCAAACCCCAGCGGGAGTCCTGGGCAGATACGCAGTATTTT. As protein: CASSFKPQRESWADTQYF.

This chain joins TRBV27 and TRBJ2-1; TRBD2 matches 8 bases. V was pared by 6 bases and J by 1 base, with 5 bases of the junction left unmatched. The CDR3 loop spans 15 amino acids. The germline V gene encodes CDR1 MNHEY and CDR2 SMNVEV (reference sequence). The chain's CDR3 is CASSVAGWSYNEQFF. The CDR3, as DNA: TGTGCCAGCAGCGTAGCGGGATGGTCCTACAATGAGCAGTTCTTC.

The chain couples TRBV6-6 to TRBJ2-7, with 9 bases lining up with TRBD2. Germline V gene sequence: CDR1 MNHNY, CDR2 SVGAGI (reference sequence). The CDR3 has 14 amino acids. The V gene end was trimmed by 6 bases and the J gene end by 0 bases; junction bases not matched to a gene: 3. The CDR3 nucleotides read TGTGCCAGCAGGACTAGCGGAATCTCCTACGAGCAGTACTTC. Its protein product is CASRTSGISYEQYF.

V usage is TRBV7-9 and J usage is TRBJ2-1; D gene uncertain. V lost 5 bases to trimming and J lost 1 base, with 18 bases between them. Germline values: CDR1 SEHNR, CDR2 FQNEAQ (reference sequence). The CDR3 length is 17 residues. As DNA, the CDR3 is TGTGCCAGCAGCCCCAAGACCGGTGAGAGGTCCTACAATGAGCAGTTCTTC. Its protein product is CASSPKTGERSYNEQFF.

This rearrangement joins TRBV7-6 to TRBJ2-5; TRBD1 matches at 7 bases. The germline gives CDR1 SGHVS, CDR2 FNYEAQ. J lost 3 bases, V lost 1 base, and 2 bases had no gene match. This CDR3 has 14 residues. CDR3 amino acids: CASSLGGQKETQYF. Here the CDR3 DNA reads TGTGCCAGCAGCTTAGGGGGACAGAAAGAGACCCAGTACTTC. Looking up the rest from reference TRBV7-6 and TRBJ2-5 gives the full variable domain: GAGVSQSPRYKVTKRGQDVALRCDPISGHVSLYWYRQALGQGPEFLTYFNYEAQQDKSGLPNDRFSAERPEGSISTLTIQRTEQRDSAMYRCASSLGGQKETQYFGPGTRLLVL.

The V gene is TRBV5-1, the J gene TRBJ2-3; D unresolved. Germline values: CDR1 SGHRS, CDR2 YFSETQ. This CDR3 has 13 amino acids. V was trimmed by 4 bases and J by 1 base, leaving 7 bases between them. CDR3 in amino acids: CASSTEGTDTQYF. CDR3 DNA sequence: TGCGCCAGCAGCACCGAGGGCACAGATACGCAGTATTTT.